The clone carrying this T cell receptor (beta chain) was picked up one time. What it binds is not known. This record comes from a study of T cell repertoires in cytomegalovirus infection. Turning to the study itself: Public TCR beta signatures indicated both CMV infection and matching HLA type. General observations from the study: CMV-specific TCR beta clonotypes restricted by HLA-C dominated the ex vivo response. Frequencies of public TCR beta families were cumulated, and this identified carriers of CMV plus the relevant HLA.

Germline CDR1 is SQVTM and CDR2 is ANQGSEA. The CDR3 consists of 14 residues. V trimming: 6 bases; J trimming: 3 bases; junction bases outside the gene matches: 3. TCRdb independently ran MiXCR on the reads; one entry per CDR3 protein. The data contain some 110,000 distinct CDR3 sequences, over 9.5% of them seen just once; the ten biggest clones take up around 33%. This chain joins TRBV29-1 and TRBJ2-3; 13 positions match TRBD2. This receptor was taken from a human donor in good health (CMV status not recorded). Some clones in this sample may be carry-over from other donors' samples. Sequences were obtained from PBMCs, sequenced either directly or after in vitro stimulation (not recorded which). CDR3 residues: CSVWGLAGTDTQYF. CDR3 nucleotide sequence: TGCAGCGTGTGGGGACTAGCGGGAACAGATACGCAGTATTTT.